The rows below give T cell receptor beta chains drawn from one sample of a study of metastatic and nonmetastatic thyroid tumors. TCRdb used MiXCR to call clones anew from the PCR reads. The sample consists of tens of thousands of clones, about 21% of them appearing once. The specimen sequenced was blood. Receptors originate from a female donor with papillary thyroid cancer or a benign thyroid nodule (not recorded which). Some clones in this sample may be carry-over from other donors' samples. Both conserved end residues are part of each CDR3. The D gene is left open where the match is weak. Size is omitted from some rows. Given values are once, few, many or a class for expanded clones.

TRBJ2-7,.,13,TRBV6-2/TRBV6-3,.,TGTGCCAGCAGTTTACCCCCTCCCGGCGAGCAGTACTTC,CASSLPPPGEQYF
TRBJ1-1,.,19,TRBV11-2,.,TGTGCCAGCAGCTTAGATCCCATTCCCACGGGAGTGAAGGATACCGAAGCTTTCTTT,CASSLDPIPTGVKDTEAFF
TRBJ1-2,.,15,TRBV7-9,many,TGTGCCAGCAGCTTAATAGTGGTACCGGGTCGCAGCTACACCTTC,CASSLIVVPGRSYTF
TRBJ2-3,.,12,TRBV11-2,.,TGTGCCAGCAGGAATCAGGTGGTTGGGCAGTATTTT,CASRNQVVGQYF
TRBJ2-3,TRBD1,17,TRBV5-6,many,TGTGCCAGCAGCAGACTCGGGACAGGGGGCCTAACAGATACGCAGTATTTT,CASSRLGTGGLTDTQYF
TRBJ2-1,TRBD2,17,TRBV24-1,.,TGTGTCAACAGTGCGGCTAGCGGCTACAGCTCCTACAATGAGCAGTTCTTC,CVNSAASGYSSYNEQFF
TRBJ1-1,.,14,TRBV7-9,.,TGTGCCAGCACCTACCCCGGCAGGGGCGTGGAAGCTTTCTTT,CASTYPGRGVEAFF
TRBJ2-4,.,15,TRBV6-1,few,TGTGCCAGCAACATAATGGGGGAGGCCAAAAACATTCAGTACTTC,CASNIMGEAKNIQYF
TRBJ2-2,.,14,TRBV3-1,many,TGTGCCAGCAGCCAAGAGTCCCACACCGGGGAGCTGTTTTTT,CASSQESHTGELFF
TRBJ2-7,.,13,TRBV28,few,TGTGCCAGCAGTTTTACAGGTGCCTACGAGCAGTACTTC,CASSFTGAYEQYF
TRBJ1-1,.,14,TRBV19,.,TGTGCCAGTAGTATATCCAGGGAAATGACTGAAGCTTTCTTT,CASSISREMTEAFF
TRBJ2-1,.,15,TRBV10-3,.,TGTGCCATCAGTGAGTCATCAGGGGACGTTAATGAGCAGTTCTTC,CAISESSGDVNEQFF
TRBJ2-2,TRBD2,15,TRBV7-7,many,TGTGCTAGCAGCTTAGTAGGAGCGGGGACCGGGGAGCTGTTTTTT,CASSLVGAGTGELFF
TRBJ2-1,TRBD2,14,TRBV20-1,.,TGCAGTGTAGGACTAGCGGGGGATTACAATGAGCAGTTCTTC,CSVGLAGDYNEQFF
TRBJ2-5,TRBD1,14,TRBV6-1,many,TGTGCCAGCACCCTACAGGGGGCCAAGGAGACCCAGTACTTC,CASTLQGAKETQYF
TRBJ2-7,.,14,TRBV19,.,TGTGCCAGTAGTAGGGGGGGCTATCTGGACGAGCAGTACTTC,CASSRGGYLDEQYF
TRBJ2-5,.,13,TRBV2,many,TGTGCCAGCAGTGAATCTAGACAAGAGACCCAGTACTTC,CASSESRQETQYF
TRBJ2-1,.,13,TRBV7-2,.,TGTGCCAGCAGCTTTAGAAGGGGGACTGAGCAGTTCTTC,CASSFRRGTEQFF
TRBJ1-2,TRBD1,15,TRBV6-1,medium-sized,TGTGCCAGCAGTTCTTTGACAGGGCGCGTCTATGGCTACACCTTC,CASSSLTGRVYGYTF
TRBJ2-3,TRBD2,16,TRBV4-2,many,TGTGCCAGCAGCCAAGAGACTAGCGGGGCCACAGATACGCAGTATTTT,CASSQETSGATDTQYF
TRBJ1-2,.,12,TRBV28,few,TGTGCCAGCAGTTTAGATAACTATGGCTACACCTTC,CASSLDNYGYTF
TRBJ2-7,.,13,TRBV12-3/TRBV12-4,.,TGTGCCAGCACCTTGGACAGCCACTACGAGCAGTACTTC,CASTLDSHYEQYF